This T cell receptor (beta chain) was documented in a study of T cells in lung cancer brain metastases. V lost 5 bases, J lost 4 bases, and 11 bases lay in between. This CDR3 contains 14 residues. Germline V CDR1 and CDR2: SGHDN, FVKESK. The protocol was immunoSEQ multiplex PCR, while the TCRdb copy is restricted to in-frame clones and leaves out a portion. Among under 1,000 clones listed, roughly 93% were seen once. This TCR came from a woman between 40 and 50 years old with non-small cell lung cancer. The rearrangement links TRBV14 to TRBJ2-2; weak D call: TRBD1 (5 bases). Specimen: tumor tissue from the primary lung tumor. CDR3 nucleotide sequence: TGTGCCAGCAGCGGCCAGGGAAGCACCGGGGAGCTGTTTTTT. As protein: CASSGQGSTGELFF.